The clone carrying this T cell receptor (beta chain) showed up many times. Amplified TCR beta CDR3 regions came from RNA transcripts. A first-round RT-PCR of the TCR CDR3 used the HTBI primer set. TCRdb reprocessed the multiplex PCR reads with MiXCR, giving one entry per CDR3 protein. This sample has approximately 740,000 distinct CDR3 sequences, with about 14% found just once. This entry comes from a study of T cells in Graves' hyperthyroidism and ophthalmopathy. The definition of stable Graves' hyperthyroidism was no ophthalmopathy progression within 18 months. This CDR3 contains 17 residues. V lost 0 bases, J lost 4 bases, and 7 bases stayed unmatched. Germline CDR1 LNHNV, CDR2 YYDKDF (reference sequence).

Sequencing input: blood. This chain links TRBV15 with TRBJ2-3; 10 bases fit TRBD2. The clonotype was recovered from a woman between 18 and 29 years old with Graves' hyperthyroidism. The CDR3 region has the DNA TGTGCCACCAGCAGAGATGTGCTAGCGGGAGTCTCAGATACGCAGTATTTT. Residues: CATSRDVLAGVSDTQYF.